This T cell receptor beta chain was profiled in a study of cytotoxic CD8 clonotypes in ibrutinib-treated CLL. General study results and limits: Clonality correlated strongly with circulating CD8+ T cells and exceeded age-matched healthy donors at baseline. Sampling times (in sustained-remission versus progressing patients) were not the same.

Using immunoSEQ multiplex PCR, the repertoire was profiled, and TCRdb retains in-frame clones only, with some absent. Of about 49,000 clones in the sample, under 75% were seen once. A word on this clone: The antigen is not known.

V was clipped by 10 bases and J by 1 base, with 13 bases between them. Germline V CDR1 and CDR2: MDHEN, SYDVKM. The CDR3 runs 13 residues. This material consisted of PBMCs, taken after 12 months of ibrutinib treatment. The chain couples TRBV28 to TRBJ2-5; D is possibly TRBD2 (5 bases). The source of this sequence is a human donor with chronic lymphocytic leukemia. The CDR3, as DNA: TGTGCCACCAGGAGCGGCGGCCAAGAGACCCAGTACTTC. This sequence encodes CATRSGGQETQYF.